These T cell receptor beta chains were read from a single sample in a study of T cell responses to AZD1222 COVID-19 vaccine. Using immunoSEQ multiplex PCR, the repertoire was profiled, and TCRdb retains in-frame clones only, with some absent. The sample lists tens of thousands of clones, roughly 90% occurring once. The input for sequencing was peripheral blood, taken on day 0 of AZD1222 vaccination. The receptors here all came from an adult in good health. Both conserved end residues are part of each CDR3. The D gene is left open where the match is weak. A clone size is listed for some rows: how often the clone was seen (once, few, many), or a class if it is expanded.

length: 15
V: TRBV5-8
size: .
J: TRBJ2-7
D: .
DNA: TGTGCCAGCAGCCGGGGGACGGGAACCACCTACGAGCAGTACTTC
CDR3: CASSRGTGTTYEQYF

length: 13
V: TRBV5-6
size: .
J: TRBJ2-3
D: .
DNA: TGTGCCAGCCAACCAGTCAGCACAGATACGCAGTATTTT
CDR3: CASQPVSTDTQYF

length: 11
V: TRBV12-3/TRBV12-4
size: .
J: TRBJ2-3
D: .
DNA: TGTGCCAGCACCCGCACAGATACGCAGTATTTT
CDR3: CASTRTDTQYF

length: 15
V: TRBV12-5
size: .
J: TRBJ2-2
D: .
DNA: TGTGCTAGTGGTTTGGGACACGTAGGAACCGGGGAGCTGTTTTTT
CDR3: CASGLGHVGTGELFF

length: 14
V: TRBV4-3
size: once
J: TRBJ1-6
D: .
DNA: TGCGCCAGCAGCCGGGCCTTATATAATTCACCCCTCCACTTT
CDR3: CASSRALYNSPLHF

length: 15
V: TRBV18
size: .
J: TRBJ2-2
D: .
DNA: TGTGCCAGCTCACCACGGATCCCCGCCTTTCAGGAGCTGTTTTTT
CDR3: CASSPRIPAFQELFF

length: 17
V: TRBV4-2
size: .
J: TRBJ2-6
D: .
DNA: TGTGCCAGCAGCCAAACACTCGGGAACTCTGGGGCCAACGTCCTGACTTTC
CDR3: CASSQTLGNSGANVLTF

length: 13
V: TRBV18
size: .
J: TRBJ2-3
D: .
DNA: TGTGCCAGCTCACCAGTGGCGGTAGATACGCAGTATTTT
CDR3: CASSPVAVDTQYF

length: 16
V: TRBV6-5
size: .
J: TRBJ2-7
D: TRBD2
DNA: TGTGCCAGCAGTTACTCCCTAGCGGGGGGGAGGTACGAGCAGTACTTC
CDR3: CASSYSLAGGRYEQYF

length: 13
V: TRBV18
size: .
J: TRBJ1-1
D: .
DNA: TGTGCCAGCTCACGGGGGGGGAACACTGAAGCTTTCTTT
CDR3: CASSRGGNTEAFF

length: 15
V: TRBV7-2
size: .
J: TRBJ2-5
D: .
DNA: TGTGCCAGCAGCTTTGGTTGGGAGCCCGAAGAGACCCAGTACTTC
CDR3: CASSFGWEPEETQYF

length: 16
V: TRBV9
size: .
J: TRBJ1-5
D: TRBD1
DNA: TGTGCCAGCAGCCCCGGGACAGGGATCCGCAATCAGCCCCAGCATTTT
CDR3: CASSPGTGIRNQPQHF

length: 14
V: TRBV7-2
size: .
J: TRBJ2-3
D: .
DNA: TGTGCCAGCAGCTTAATACTGGGATCAGATACGCAGTATTTT
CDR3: CASSLILGSDTQYF

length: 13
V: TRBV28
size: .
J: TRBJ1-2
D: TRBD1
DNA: TGTGCCAGCAGTTTCGGAGCGACAGGGGGCTGGGGCTTC
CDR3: CASSFGATGGWGF

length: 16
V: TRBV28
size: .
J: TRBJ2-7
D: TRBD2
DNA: TGTGCCAGCAGTTACACTCTAGCGGCCTTAACCTACGAGCAGTACTTC
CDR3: CASSYTLAALTYEQYF

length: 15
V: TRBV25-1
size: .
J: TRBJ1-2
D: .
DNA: TGTGCCAGCATAGTCATGCAAACAGGGTTCTATGGCTACACCTTC
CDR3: CASIVMQTGFYGYTF

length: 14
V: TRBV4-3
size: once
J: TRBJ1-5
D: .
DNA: TGCGCCAGCAGCCTAGGGGCCGGCAATCAGCCCCAGCATTTT
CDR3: CASSLGAGNQPQHF

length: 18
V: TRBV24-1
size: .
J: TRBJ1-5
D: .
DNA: TGTGCCACCAGTGATCCCCCGACAGGTGAAGAGGACAATCAGCCCCAGCATTTT
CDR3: CATSDPPTGEEDNQPQHF

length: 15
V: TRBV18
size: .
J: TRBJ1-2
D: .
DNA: TGTGCCAGCTCACCCCGACGGGGAGTAGAAATTGGCTACACCTTC
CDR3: CASSPRRGVEIGYTF

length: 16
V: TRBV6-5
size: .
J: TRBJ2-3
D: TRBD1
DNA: TGTGCCAGCAGTTACCGAGGGACAGGGGGCAAAGATACGCAGTATTTT
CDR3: CASSYRGTGGKDTQYF

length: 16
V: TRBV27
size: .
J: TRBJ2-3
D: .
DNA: TGTGCCAGCAGTTTACAGGTAGGCATAGGGACAGATACGCAGTATTTT
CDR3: CASSLQVGIGTDTQYF

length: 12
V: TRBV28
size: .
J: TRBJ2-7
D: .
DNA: TGTGCCAGCAATCCAGGGCCCTACGAGCAGTACTTC
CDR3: CASNPGPYEQYF

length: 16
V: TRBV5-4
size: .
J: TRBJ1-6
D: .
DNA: TGTGCCAGCAGAACCGGGACATCAGCCTTTAATTCACCCCTCCACTTT
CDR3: CASRTGTSAFNSPLHF

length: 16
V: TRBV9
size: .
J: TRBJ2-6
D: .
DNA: TGTGCCAGCAGCTCCCGAGGGGCGCTTGGGGCCAACGTCCTGACTTTC
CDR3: CASSSRGALGANVLTF

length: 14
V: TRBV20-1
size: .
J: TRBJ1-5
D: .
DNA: TGCAGTGCTAGTTGGGGGGTGGCCAGTCAGCCCCAGCATTTT
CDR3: CSASWGVASQPQHF

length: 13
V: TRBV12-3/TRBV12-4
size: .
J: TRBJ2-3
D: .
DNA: TGTGCCAGCAGTTCCCAGCTCACAGATACGCAGTATTTT
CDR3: CASSSQLTDTQYF

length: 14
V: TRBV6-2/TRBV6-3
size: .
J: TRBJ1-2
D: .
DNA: TGTGCCAGCAGTTATATAACTCCTGGGGGAGGCTACACCTTC
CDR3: CASSYITPGGGYTF

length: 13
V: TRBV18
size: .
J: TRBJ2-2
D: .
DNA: TGTGCCAGCTCACTGACAGACACCGGGGAGCTGTTTTTT
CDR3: CASSLTDTGELFF

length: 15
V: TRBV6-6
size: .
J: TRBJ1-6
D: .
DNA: TGTGCCAGCAGCCCCGAGGGGAACTATAATTCACCCCTCCACTTT
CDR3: CASSPEGNYNSPLHF

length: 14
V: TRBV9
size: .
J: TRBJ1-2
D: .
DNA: TGTGCCAGCAGCGTAGAGGGGAACGGCTATGGCTACACCTTC
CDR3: CASSVEGNGYGYTF

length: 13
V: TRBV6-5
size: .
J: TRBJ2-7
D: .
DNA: TGTGCCAGCAGTTACTCCTCGAGTTTCGAGCAGTACTTC
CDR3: CASSYSSSFEQYF

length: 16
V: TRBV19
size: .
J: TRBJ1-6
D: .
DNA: TGTGCCAGTAGAGAGGACGGGGGCTCCTATAATTCACCCCTCCACTTT
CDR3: CASREDGGSYNSPLHF

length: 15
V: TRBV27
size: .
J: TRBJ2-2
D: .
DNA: TGTGCCAGCAGTAAGACTGGTGTTAACACCGGGGAGCTGTTTTTT
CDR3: CASSKTGVNTGELFF

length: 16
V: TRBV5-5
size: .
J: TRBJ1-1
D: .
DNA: TGTGCCAGCAGCTTGCGGGGAAACCCAATGAACACTGAAGCTTTCTTT
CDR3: CASSLRGNPMNTEAFF

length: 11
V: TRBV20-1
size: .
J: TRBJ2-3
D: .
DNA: TGCAGTGCTGGAGATACAGATACGCAGTATTTT
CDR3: CSAGDTDTQYF

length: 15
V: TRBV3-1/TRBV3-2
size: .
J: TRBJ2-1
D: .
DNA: TGTGCCAGCAGTATGGCGGGGAGCTCCTACAATGAGCAGTTCTTC
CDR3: CASSMAGSSYNEQFF

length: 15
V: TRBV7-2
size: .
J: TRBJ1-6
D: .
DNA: TGTGCCAGCAGCTTAGCGTTGGGTTTTGACTCACCCCTCCACTTT
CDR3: CASSLALGFDSPLHF

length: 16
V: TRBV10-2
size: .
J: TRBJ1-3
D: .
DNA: TGCGCCAGCAGTCCCCCCGCGGGGAGCTCTGGAAACACCATATATTTT
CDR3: CASSPPAGSSGNTIYF

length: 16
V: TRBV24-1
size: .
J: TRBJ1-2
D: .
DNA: TGTGCCACCAGTGATACGGGGCGGGGACATAACTATGGCTACACCTTC
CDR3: CATSDTGRGHNYGYTF

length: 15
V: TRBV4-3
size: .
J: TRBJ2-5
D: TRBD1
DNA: TGCGCCAGCAGCCCATCCAGGGACAGAAAAGAGACCCAGTACTTC
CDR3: CASSPSRDRKETQYF

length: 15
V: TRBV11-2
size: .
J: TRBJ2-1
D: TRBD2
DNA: TGTGCCAGCACCCCGACTAGCGGGAACTACAATGAGCAGTTCTTC
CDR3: CASTPTSGNYNEQFF

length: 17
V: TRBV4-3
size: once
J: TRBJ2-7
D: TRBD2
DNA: TGCGCCAGCAGCCAAGATCTCCTAGCGGGAGGCCCCTACGAGCAGTACTTC
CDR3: CASSQDLLAGGPYEQYF

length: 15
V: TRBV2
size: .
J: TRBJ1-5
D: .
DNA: TGTGCCAGCGGTCTGGGCGCTTGGGACAATCAGCCCCAGCATTTT
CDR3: CASGLGAWDNQPQHF

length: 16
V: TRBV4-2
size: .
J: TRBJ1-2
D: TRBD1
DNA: TGTGCCAGCAGCCAAATAACAGGGGGCTATAACTATGGCTACACCTTC
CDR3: CASSQITGGYNYGYTF

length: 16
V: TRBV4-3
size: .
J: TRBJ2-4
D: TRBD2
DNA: TGCGCCAGCAGCCAAGATCGGTTTGCGGGGGGAAGAATTCAGTACTTC
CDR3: CASSQDRFAGGRIQYF

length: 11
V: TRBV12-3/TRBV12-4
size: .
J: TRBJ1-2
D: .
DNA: TGTGCCAGCAGTTTCAATCTTGGCTACACCTTC
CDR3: CASSFNLGYTF